These 26 T cell receptor beta chains share one sample of origin, sequenced in a study of T cell changes during pregnancy in multiple sclerosis. Assay used: immunoSEQ multiplex PCR; TCRdb lists only in-frame clones, some missing. In the table there are about 55,000 clones, approximately 93% of which are singletons. The specimen was CD8+ T cells from peripheral blood mononuclear cells, collected in the second trimester of pregnancy. These receptors all stem from a female donor with multiple sclerosis, enrolled in a pregnancy study.

The chain uses TRBV4-3 and TRBJ2-5, with 7 bases that match TRBD1. CDR1 is LGHNA, CDR2 YSLEER, per germline. This CDR3 is 15 amino acids long. With 4 bases clipped from V and 4 bases from J, the junction kept 9 bases outside the gene matches. CDR3 sequence reads: CASSRSTGFRETQYF. CDR3 bases: TGCGCCAGCAGCCGATCGACAGGGTTTCGAGAGACCCAGTACTTC.

The V call is TRBV19, the J call TRBJ1-1; perhaps TRBD1 as D (6 bases). CDR3 length: 15 amino acids. Germline V lookup: CDR1 LNHDA, CDR2 SQIVND (reference sequence). The V and J ends lost 7 bases and 5 bases respectively, with 20 bases between them. The CDR3 loop reads CASKPRDTLWTEAFF. In nucleotides, the CDR3 is TGTGCCAGTAAACCCCGGGACACCTTGTGGACTGAAGCTTTCTTT.

V usage is TRBV5-1 and J usage is TRBJ2-5; D might be TRBD2 (6 bases). This CDR3 contains 14 residues. Trimming removed 0 bases from V and 3 bases from J, with 9 bases in between. CDR1 is SGHRS, CDR2 YFSETQ, per germline. Written as DNA, the CDR3 is TGCGCCAGCAGCTTGGGACTAGACGAAGAGACCCAGTACTTC. Translation: CASSLGLDEETQYF. The variable domain in full, completed from reference TRBV5-1 and TRBJ2-5, reads KAGVTQTPRYLIKTRGQQVTLSCSPISGHRSVSWYQQTPGQGLQFLFEYFSETQRNKGNFPGRFSGRQFSNSRSEMNVSTLELGDSALYLCASSLGLDEETQYFGPGTRLLVL.

This clone was picked up one time. Here the CDR3 DNA reads TGTGCCAGCAGTCCCAGGGTCCGGACAGGGGGAAATCAGCCCCAGCATTTT. Encoded protein: CASSPRVRTGGNQPQHF. The chain employs TRBV27 and TRBJ1-5; 10 bases are a match to TRBD1. Looked up from germline, CDR1 is MNHEY and CDR2 is SMNVEV (reference sequence). The CDR3 runs 17 residues. V shed 5 bases, J shed 4 bases, and the junction held 11 bases outside the gene matches.

The chain recombines TRBV7-7 with TRBJ2-7; the D gene is possibly TRBD2 (6 bases). V was cut by 0 bases and J by 6 bases, with 9 bases left in between. The CDR3 contains 13 residues. Per the germline V gene, CDR1 is SSHAT and CDR2 is FNYEAQ (reference sequence). CDR3: CASSLAPEGEQYF. The CDR3 DNA reads as TGTGCCAGCAGCTTAGCGCCGGAGGGCGAGCAGTACTTC.

The genes are TRBV5-1 and TRBJ1-5; 7 bases align to TRBD1. This CDR3 comprises 21 residues. Germline values: CDR1 SGHRS, CDR2 YFSETQ. Germline trimming cut 4 bases from V and 3 bases from J; bases unmatched to any gene: 25. In nucleotides, the CDR3 is TGCGCCAGCAGCCTAGGGACAGTTAAAACTACGTCCATATGTGACAATCAGCCCCAGCATTTT. Its translation is CASSLGTVKTTSICDNQPQHF.

The V call is TRBV29-1, the J call TRBJ2-7; D is perhaps TRBD1 (6 bases). The ends were cut back, 6 bases at V and 6 bases at J, with 12 bases in the middle. This CDR3 spans 11 amino acids. CDR1 SQVTM and CDR2 ANQGSEA come from the germline V gene. CDR3 nucleotides: TGCAGCGTGGACGCAGGGGTCGAGCAGTACTTC. It translates to CSVDAGVEQYF.

CDR3 loop: CASSARDREFSRGYNQPQHF. The CDR3 DNA reads as TGTGCCAGCAGCGCTCGGGACAGGGAGTTCTCCCGGGGGTACAATCAGCCCCAGCATTTT. V usage is TRBV9 and J usage is TRBJ1-5; 9 nucleotides align to TRBD1. There are 20 residues in the CDR3. Germline V gene sequence: CDR1 SGDLS, CDR2 YYNGEE. V shed 3 bases, J shed 3 bases, and the junction held 19 bases outside the gene matches.

J is TRBJ1-2 and V is TRBV5-5; TRBD1 aligns across 7 bases. The V gene's germline CDR1 is SGHKS and CDR2 YYEKEE (reference sequence). There are 17 residues in the CDR3. J lost 5 bases, V lost 0 bases, and 13 bases had no gene match. The CDR3: CASSLARTGPTGYGYTF. CDR3 sequence (DNA): TGTGCCAGCAGCTTGGCTCGGACAGGACCAACTGGGTATGGCTACACCTTC.

J is TRBJ1-2 and V is TRBV7-8, with 9 bases fitting TRBD1. The trim removed 2 bases at V and 4 bases at J, leaving 8 bases unmatched. Germline assignment: CDR1 SGHVS and CDR2 FQNEAQ. The CDR3 is 16 amino acids. The CDR3 DNA sequence: TGTGCCAGCAGCTTATCTTCGGGACAGGGCTTCTATGGCTACACCTTC. Its protein is CASSLSSGQGFYGYTF. The full variable domain, completed using reference TRBV7-8 and TRBJ1-2, is GAGVSQSPRYKVAKRGQDVALRCDPISGHVSLFWYQQALGQGPEFLTYFQNEAQLDKSGLPSDRFFAERPEGSVSTLKIQRTQQEDSAVYLCASSLSSGQGFYGYTFGSGTRLTVV.

The V and J genes are TRBV12-5 and TRBJ2-1; maybe TRBD2 (5 bases). The CDR3 totals 16 residues. Germline V gives CDR1 LGHNT, CDR2 FRNRAP. The V gene lost 0 bases and the J gene lost 0 bases, with 9 bases spanning the gap. As DNA, the CDR3 is TGTGCTAGTGGTTTGGTACTAGGGAGCTCCTACAATGAGCAGTTCTTC. It is translated as CASGLVLGSSYNEQFF. The complete variable domain, with remaining parts taken from reference TRBV12-5 and TRBJ2-1, reads DARVTQTPRHKVTEMGQEVTMRCQPILGHNTVFWYRQTMMQGLELLAYFRNRAPLDDSGMPKDRFSAEMPDATLATLKIQPSEPRDSAVYFCASGLVLGSSYNEQFFGPGTRLTVL.

The chain carries TRBV6-5 and TRBJ2-1, with TRBD2 as a possible D gene (6 bases). The V end lost 5 bases, the J end lost 3 bases, and 11 bases lay between the germline ends. This CDR3 has 14 amino acids. Per the germline V gene, CDR1 is MNHEY and CDR2 is SVGAGI. The CDR3 bases are TGTGCCAGCAGTCTGGGACTGAACTACAATGAGCAGTTCTTC. Its protein is CASSLGLNYNEQFF.

This clone was counted only a few times. Sequence at one end of the junction differs from germline and may be a read error. The chain employs TRBV7-9 and TRBJ1-2; 10 positions match TRBD1. CDR1 and CDR2 (germline): SEHNR, FQNEAQ (reference sequence). There are 12 residues in the CDR3. CDR3 coding DNA: TGTGCCAGCAGCTCCGACAGGGGGCTTCCCATCTTC. It codes for CASSSDRGLPIF.

The chain couples TRBV12-5 to TRBJ1-1, with TRBD1 as a possible D gene (6 bases). V was shortened by 2 bases and J by 0 bases, with 10 bases between the two germline ends. The CDR3 covers 15 residues. Germline V gene lookup returns CDR1 LGHNT and CDR2 FRNRAP. The CDR3 region is CASGLKRQVNTEAFF. CDR3 in DNA: TGTGCTAGTGGTTTGAAGCGACAGGTGAACACTGAAGCTTTCTTT.

The rearrangement joins TRBV9 to TRBJ2-1; 12 bases align to TRBD2. This CDR3 region has 15 residues. Per the germline V gene, CDR1 is SGDLS and CDR2 is YYNGEE. With V trimmed by 4 bases and J by 5 bases, 4 bases remained unmatched. Written as DNA, the CDR3 is TGTGCCAGCAGCCTGGGACTAGCGGGTAACAATGAGCAGTTCTTC. It yields the protein CASSLGLAGNNEQFF.

V usage is TRBV2 and J usage is TRBJ1-1, with TRBD1 matching over 9 bases. This CDR3 is built from 15 residues. The V gene end was trimmed by 6 bases and the J gene end by 5 bases; junction bases not matched to a gene: 10. Germline V gene data show CDR1 as SNHLY and CDR2 as FYNNEI. This CDR3 reads CASSPGTGRRTEAFF. CDR3 in DNA: TGTGCCAGCAGCCCAGGGACAGGGCGAAGGACTGAAGCTTTCTTT.

The chain recombines TRBV11-2 with TRBJ2-7, with unresolved D. V was pared by 5 bases and J by 3 bases, with 17 bases between. The CDR3 is 15 residues long. The germline gives CDR1 SGHAT, CDR2 FQNNGV. The CDR3 coding sequence is TGTGCCAGCAGCGCCCCATGGGCGTTTCGCTACGAGCAGTACTTC. Its translation is CASSAPWAFRYEQYF.

The CDR3 here is CASSLMRQGSTEAFF. Here the CDR3 DNA reads TGTGCCAGCAGCTTAATGCGACAGGGAAGCACTGAAGCTTTCTTT. The chain carries TRBV13 and TRBJ1-1; 7 bases match TRBD1. This CDR3 spans 15 amino acids. V was clipped by 2 bases and J by 4 bases; unmatched bases: 7. Per germline, CDR1 PRHDT and CDR2 FYEKMQ (reference sequence).

The rearrangement uses TRBV13 and TRBJ2-1; 8 nucleotides line up with TRBD2. CDR1 is PRHDT, CDR2 FYEKMQ, per germline (reference sequence). J lost 0 bases, V lost 6 bases, and 13 bases had no gene match. The CDR3 has 18 amino acids. The CDR3 DNA reads TGTGCCAGCAGGGATGCGGGAGGTGAGTCTGACTCCTACAATGAGCAGTTCTTC. This sequence encodes CASRDAGGESDSYNEQFF.

The chain employs TRBV7-3 and TRBJ2-5; 8 bases match TRBD2. V was clipped by 5 bases and J by 3 bases; unmatched bases: 5. The CDR3 sequence is 14 residues long. The V gene's germline CDR1 is SGHTA and CDR2 FQGTGA. In DNA form, the CDR3 reads TGTGCCAGCAGCCCTTACGGGAGGGAAGAGACCCAGTACTTC. It yields the protein CASSPYGREETQYF. Full variable domain (missing parts from reference TRBV7-3 and TRBJ2-5): GAGVSQTPSNKVTEKGKYVELRCDPISGHTALYWYRQSLGQGPEFLIYFQGTGAADDSGLPNDRFFAVRPEGSVSTLKIQRTERGDSAVYLCASSPYGREETQYFGPGTRLLVL.

V and J are TRBV6-5 and TRBJ2-4; D unclear. The germline gives CDR1 MNHEY, CDR2 SVGAGI. The CDR3 extends over 15 amino acids. V was pared by 0 bases and J by 1 base, with 7 bases between. The CDR3 region is CASSYSNAAKNIQYF. As DNA, the CDR3 is TGTGCCAGCAGTTACTCGAACGCGGCCAAAAACATTCAGTACTTC.

The J gene is TRBJ1-1, the V gene TRBV27, with TRBD1 as a possible D gene (5 bases). The CDR3 loop spans 13 amino acids. Germline CDR1 is MNHEY and CDR2 is SMNVEV (reference sequence). The V and J ends lost 3 bases and 2 bases respectively, with 7 bases between them. CDR3 DNA sequence: TGTGCCAGCAGTTTGACAGCCAACACTGAAGCTTTCTTT. Translation gives CASSLTANTEAFF.

The CDR3 sequence: CASSSGQGWGNTIYF. The CDR3 coding sequence is TGTGCCAGCAGTTCCGGACAGGGATGGGGAAACACCATATATTTT. The chain uses TRBV27 and TRBJ1-3; 8 positions agree with TRBD1. This CDR3 spans 15 amino acids. J lost 4 bases, V lost 4 bases, and 6 bases had no gene match. Germline values: CDR1 MNHEY, CDR2 SMNVEV (reference sequence).

The chain links TRBV19 to TRBJ2-7, with 9 bases fitting TRBD2. There are 14 residues in the CDR3. V was pared by 5 bases and J by 4 bases, with 6 bases of the junction left unmatched. CDR1 and CDR2 (germline): LNHDA, SQIVND (reference sequence). The CDR3: CASSQLAGTYEQYF. DNA for the CDR3: TGTGCCAGTAGTCAACTAGCGGGCACTTACGAGCAGTACTTC.

V gene TRBV9 combines with J gene TRBJ1-1; D is possibly TRBD1 (5 bases). From germline, CDR1 is SGDLS and CDR2 YYNGEE. V lost 0 bases, J lost 0 bases, and 15 bases lay in between. This CDR3 comprises 17 residues. The CDR3 DNA reads as TGTGCCAGCAGCGTAGGGGGTGGGGCCGCAATGAACACTGAAGCTTTCTTT. Its protein product is CASSVGGGAAMNTEAFF.

V usage is TRBV29-1 and J usage is TRBJ2-7; 10 bases are shared with TRBD1. This CDR3 has 13 amino acids. Germline V lookup: CDR1 SQVTM, CDR2 ANQGSEA. The V and J ends lost 8 bases and 5 bases, in that order; junction bases with no gene match: 9. The CDR3 sequence is CSFTGTGEHEQYF. The CDR3 DNA is TGCAGCTTTACCGGGACAGGGGAACACGAGCAGTACTTC.